These 26 T cell receptor beta chains were sequenced from one sample in a study of molecular identifiers for immune sequencing clone quantification. One entry per CDR3 protein results from TCRdb running MiXCR on the PCR reads. The table includes more than 450,000 distinct CDR3 sequences, roughly a fifth detected once. The material sequenced was naive CD8+ T cells from blood, with Jurkat cell RNA spiked in. This sample's subset: FACS-sorted CD8+CD4-CCR7+CD45RA+ naive T cells. These TCRs come from a human donor in good health. Some libraries in this study had Jurkat cell RNA spiked in.

The chain couples TRBV11-2 to TRBJ2-5; 7 bases fit TRBD1. The CDR3 has 15 amino acids. J was trimmed by 2 bases and V by 6 bases; bases with no gene match: 9. Germline loops: CDR1 SGHAT, CDR2 FQNNGV. The CDR3, as DNA: TGTGCCAGCAGATACAGGGGCAGGGTACAAGAGACCCAGTACTTC. Protein: CASRYRGRVQETQYF. The full variable domain, its missing parts supplied by reference TRBV11-2 and TRBJ2-5, is EAGVAQSPRYKIIEKRQSVAFWCNPISGHATLYWYQQILGQGPKLLIQFQNNGVVDDSQLPKDRFSAERLKGVDSTLKIQPAKLEDSAVYLCASRYRGRVQETQYFGPGTRLLVL.

This clonotype was observed a few times. The J gene is TRBJ2-1, the V gene TRBV14, with 9 bases identical to TRBD2. Germline CDR1 reads SGHDN; CDR2 reads FVKESK. The CDR3 sequence is 15 residues long. Trimming at V came to 1 base and at J to 4 bases, leaving 2 bases not matched to a gene. CDR3 region: CASSQVSGGYNEQFF. The CDR3 region has the DNA TGTGCCAGCAGCCAAGTTAGCGGGGGTTACAATGAGCAGTTCTTC.

This clonotype has at least ten counts. This chain joins TRBV12-3 or TRBV12-4 and TRBJ2-3; TRBD2 aligns across 13 bases. Trimming removed 2 bases from V and 3 bases from J; junction bases left unmatched: 5. CDR3 length: 17 residues. The CDR3 DNA reads TGTGCCAGCAGTTTAATTTGGACTAGCGGGAGTACAGATACGCAGTATTTT. It specifies CASSLIWTSGSTDTQYF.

This clonotype was detected many times. The V gene is TRBV28, the J gene TRBJ2-3; 10 bases align to TRBD2. This CDR3 spans 18 amino acids. The V gene end was trimmed by 3 bases and the J gene end by 0 bases; junction bases not matched to a gene: 9. From germline, CDR1 is MDHEN and CDR2 SYDVKM. Here the CDR3 reads CASSFRLAGRPSTDTQYF. For the CDR3, the DNA is TGTGCCAGCAGTTTTCGACTAGCGGGCCGACCGAGCACAGATACGCAGTATTTT.

The genes are TRBV9 and TRBJ2-5, with D tentatively TRBD1 or TRBD2 (6 bases each). With 0 bases removed from V and 2 bases from J, the gap between germline ends came to 14 bases. CDR1 SGDLS and CDR2 YYNGEE come from the germline V gene. The CDR3 is 16 amino acids. The CDR3 protein is CASSVERGAQQETQYF. For the CDR3, the DNA is TGTGCCAGCAGCGTAGAAAGGGGGGCCCAGCAAGAGACCCAGTACTTC.

This clonotype occurred many times. V gene TRBV23-1 combines with J gene TRBJ2-5; 9 bases align to TRBD2. TRBV23-1 is sorted into the ORF group, with uncertain function. The V and J ends lost 1 base and 0 bases, in that order; junction bases with no gene match: 12. The CDR3 is 19 residues long. CDR3 amino acids: CASSQFRREGHKYQETQYF. The DNA for the CDR3 is TGCGCCAGCAGTCAATTCAGGCGGGAGGGTCATAAGTACCAAGAGACCCAGTACTTC.

The table lists this clonotype with many counts. The V and J genes are TRBV7-9 and TRBJ2-5, with D hard to call. Germline V gene sequence: CDR1 SEHNR, CDR2 FQNEAQ (reference sequence). V shed 4 bases and J shed 1 base, with 10 bases lying between them. The CDR3 covers 14 residues. Written as DNA, the CDR3 is TGTGCCAGCAGCTCTTCCGGGTCCCAAGAGACCCAGTACTTC. Translation gives CASSSSGSQETQYF.

The chain joins TRBV5-1 to TRBJ2-5, with D hard to call. CDR1 is SGHRS and CDR2 is YFSETQ in the germline V gene. Trimming took 0 bases from V and 1 from J, leaving 10 bases between them. The CDR3 length is 15 residues. CDR3 bases: TGCGCCAGCAGCTTGGAGTGGACGGCCCAAGAGACCCAGTACTTC. Its protein product is CASSLEWTAQETQYF.

This clonotype has only a few counts. The chain joins TRBV29-1 to TRBJ1-1; TRBD1 is a possible D gene (5 bases). CDR3 length: 14 residues. Germline CDR1 reads SQVTM; CDR2 reads ANQGSEA. V was shortened by 6 bases and J by 2 bases, with 16 bases between the two germline ends. The DNA for the CDR3 is TGCAGCGTATACCTAAGTGGGGGAAACACTGAAGCTTTCTTT. Its protein product is CSVYLSGGNTEAFF.

To note about this clonotype: A read error may produce the germline difference seen at one junction end. The gene calls are TRBV6-5 and TRBJ2-7; 9 positions agree with TRBD1. The CDR3 is 13 amino acids. The germline CDR1 and CDR2 sequences are MNHEY and SVGAGI. The CDR3 DNA follows: TGTGCCAGCAGTGGGGACAGGGTGCACGAGCAGCACTTC. Encoded protein: CASSGDRVHEQHF.

This clonotype was seen a handful of times. This rearrangement joins TRBV4-3 to TRBJ2-3; the D gene is possibly TRBD2 (6 bases). Germline V lookup: CDR1 LGHNA, CDR2 YSLEER. CDR3 size: 15 residues. V dropped 0 bases and J dropped 2 bases, with 9 bases sitting between them. CDR3 amino acids: CASSQEGGNTDTQYF. CDR3 in DNA: TGCGCCAGCAGCCAAGAAGGAGGGAACACAGATACGCAGTATTTT.

This clonotype was seen ten or more times. The chain couples TRBV28 to TRBJ2-7, with TRBD1 matching over 8 bases. In germline, CDR1 is MDHEN, CDR2 SYDVKM. With V trimmed by 3 bases and J by 5 bases, 9 bases remained unmatched. The CDR3 has 15 residues. CDR3 region: CASSLVGTGLNEQYF. The CDR3 DNA reads as TGTGCCAGCAGTTTGGTCGGGACAGGTCTTAACGAGCAGTACTTC.

This clonotype came up many times. The rearrangement uses TRBV29-1 and TRBJ2-1, with TRBD2 matching over 9 bases. Germline V gives CDR1 SQVTM, CDR2 ANQGSEA. The CDR3 extends over 14 amino acids. The V segment lost 1 base and the J segment 9 bases; nucleotides outside the gene matches: 7. The CDR3 sequence: CSVEGAGGPSEQFF. Here the CDR3 DNA reads TGCAGCGTTGAAGGGGCGGGAGGGCCATCTGAGCAGTTCTTC.

This clonotype came up many times. The chain employs TRBV2 and TRBJ1-1; a possible D gene is TRBD1 (5 bases). With 6 bases removed from V and 3 bases from J, the gap between germline ends came to 17 bases. The CDR3 contains 15 residues. Germline-derived CDR1 and CDR2 are SNHLY and FYNNEI. DNA of the CDR3: TGTGCCAGCAGCGGGTCGGCAGGGAGGTACACTGAAGCTTTCTTT. This encodes CASSGSAGRYTEAFF. Variable domain in full (rest from reference TRBV2 and TRBJ1-1): EPEVTQTPSHQVTQMGQEVILRCVPISNHLYFYWYRQILGQKVEFLVSFYNNEISEKSEIFDDQFSVERPDGSNFTLKIRSTKLEDSAMYFCASSGSAGRYTEAFFGQGTRLTVV.

Many counts were recorded for this clonotype. The V gene is TRBV7-6, the J gene TRBJ2-1, with a tentative D call TRBD2 (5 bases). The V gene lost 0 bases and the J gene lost 8 bases, with 8 bases spanning the gap. The CDR3 sequence is 13 residues long. Germline V lookup: CDR1 SGHVS, CDR2 FNYEAQ. The CDR3 loop reads CASSLAGAYEQFF. The CDR3 coding sequence is TGTGCCAGCAGCTTAGCGGGAGCCTATGAGCAGTTCTTC.

At least ten counts were recorded for this clonotype. The chain joins TRBV20-1 to TRBJ1-1, with unresolved D. The CDR3 length is 14 residues. CDR1 is DFQATT, CDR2 SNEGSKA, per germline (reference sequence). V dropped 3 bases and J dropped 2 bases, with 13 bases sitting between them. In DNA, the CDR3 is TGCAGTGCTAGGGAGGAACTAGCTAACACTGAAGCTTTCTTT. Protein product: CSAREELANTEAFF.

As to this clonotype: One end of the junction varies from germline; a read error may be responsible. The rearrangement uses TRBV11-2 and TRBJ2-7, with 7 positions matching TRBD2. Germline loops: CDR1 SGHAT, CDR2 FQNNGV. The CDR3 contains 16 residues. CDR3 amino acids: CAGSLAQLAMVSEQYF. The CDR3 nucleotides are TGTGCCGGCAGCTTAGCCCAACTAGCGATGGTGAGCGAGCAGTACTTC.

This clonotype came up many times. This chain links TRBV7-9 with TRBJ2-7; 8 bases are shared with TRBD1. J gave up 2 bases and V 5 bases, and 8 bases lay outside the gene matches. The CDR3 contains 15 residues. Germline V lookup: CDR1 SEHNR, CDR2 FQNEAQ (reference sequence). CDR3 protein: CASSPPRGPAYEQYF. The CDR3 region has the DNA TGTGCCAGCAGCCCACCCAGGGGGCCGGCCTACGAGCAGTACTTC.

This clonotype was seen a few times. The rearrangement links TRBV19 to TRBJ2-2; unclear D gene. The CDR3 has 14 amino acids. Germline values: CDR1 LNHDA, CDR2 SQIVND (reference sequence). Trimming shortened V by 9 bases and J by 1 base, and 12 bases separated the two germline ends. The CDR3 coding sequence is TGTGCCAGCACGCCGGCCCGGAACACCGGGGAGCTGTTTTTT. Its translation is CASTPARNTGELFF.

This clonotype was detected many times. This rearrangement joins TRBV19 to TRBJ1-2; 8 bases line up with TRBD1. J was trimmed by 3 bases and V by 1 base; bases with no gene match: 4. Germline loops: CDR1 LNHDA, CDR2 SQIVND (reference sequence). The CDR3 is made up of 15 amino acids. The CDR3 protein is CASSIAVQGDYGYTF. Here the CDR3 DNA reads TGTGCCAGTAGTATAGCCGTACAGGGGGACTATGGCTACACCTTC.

In its sample, this clonotype was seen many times. The chain has TRBV6-2 or TRBV6-3 and TRBJ1-5, with D hard to call. Trimming took 5 bases from V and 3 from J, leaving 8 bases between them. Per germline, CDR1 MNHEY and CDR2 SVGEGT. The CDR3 has 13 amino acids. The CDR3: CASSDRTNQPQHF. In nucleotides, the CDR3 is TGTGCCAGCAGTGATAGAACCAATCAGCCCCAGCATTTT.

This clonotype was counted a few times. V gene TRBV12-3 or TRBV12-4 combines with J gene TRBJ2-3, with D perhaps matching TRBD2 (7 bases). The V gene lost 7 bases and the J gene lost 3 bases, with 29 bases spanning the gap. CDR3 length: 19 residues. This CDR3 reads CASTLMSGGPDVPTDTQYF. DNA for the CDR3: TGTGCCAGCACCCTCATGTCCGGGGGGCCGGACGTTCCGACAGATACGCAGTATTTT.

This clonotype was recorded many times. The rearrangement links TRBV9 to TRBJ2-5; 7 nucleotides match TRBD2. This CDR3 comprises 14 residues. Germline CDR1 is SGDLS and CDR2 is YYNGEE. J lost 3 bases, V lost 2 bases, and 4 bases had no gene match. CDR3 residues: CASSVDGLEETQYF. In nucleotides, the CDR3 is TGTGCCAGCAGCGTGGACGGACTAGAAGAGACCCAGTACTTC.

J is TRBJ1-5 and V is TRBV7-9; D is undetermined. The germline V gene has CDR1 SEHNR and CDR2 FQNEAQ (reference sequence). The CDR3 is 16 residues long. V dropped 0 bases and J dropped 0 bases, with 9 bases sitting between them. CDR3 DNA: TGTGCCAGCAGCTTAGCGGCCGATTATAGCAATCAGCCCCAGCATTTT. It encodes CASSLAADYSNQPQHF. The full variable domain, in which reference TRBV7-9 and TRBJ1-5 provide the parts outside the CDR3, is DTGVSQNPRHKITKRGQNVTFRCDPISEHNRLYWYRQTLGQGPEFLTYFQNEAQLEKSRLLSDRFSAERPKGSFSTLEIQRTEQGDSAMYLCASSLAADYSNQPQHFGDGTRLSIL.

This clonotype has at least ten counts. This sequence joins TRBV24-1 and TRBJ2-2; 12 bases fit TRBD2. Trimming at V came to 7 bases and at J to 2 bases, leaving 4 bases not matched to a gene. The CDR3 sequence is 16 residues long. Looked up from germline, CDR1 is KGHDR and CDR2 is SFDVKD. The CDR3 DNA sequence: TGTGCCACCAGGCCTGGACTAGCGGGAAACACCGGGGAGCTGTTTTTT. This translates into CATRPGLAGNTGELFF.

Comment on this clonotype: Given a much more abundant clone one base away, this may be a read error. This rearrangement joins TRBV4-1 to TRBJ2-3, with 8 bases fitting TRBD2. This CDR3 has 14 amino acids. The germline gives CDR1 MGHRA, CDR2 YSYEKL. V was pared by 8 bases and J by 4 bases, with 8 bases of the junction left unmatched. Here the CDR3 DNA reads TGCGCCAGCGCTACGGGGGGGGAGGCAGATACGCAGTATTTT. As protein: CASATGGEADTQYF.